This TCR beta chain was recorded in a study of early T cells in non-severe SARS-CoV-2 infection. The table lists this clonotype with many counts. Unique molecular identifiers (one per individual cDNA molecule) were attached. TCRdb processed the 5' RACE reads anew with MiXCR; each CDR3 protein has one entry. The sample includes about 56,000 distinct CDR3 sequences, around an eighth of them seen just once. This sequence originates from an adult who was a healthcare worker with PCR-confirmed SARS-CoV-2 infection or an uninfected control (not recorded which). Sequenced sample: whole blood.

DNA of the CDR3: TGTGCCAGCAGCTTGGCCGTAAGCAATCAGCCCCAGCATTTT. Its protein is CASSLAVSNQPQHF. The chain recombines TRBV5-5 with TRBJ1-5, with D uncertain. The CDR3 runs to 14 residues. Trimming shortened V by 0 bases and J by 1 base, and 5 bases separated the two germline ends. CDR1 is SGHKS and CDR2 is YYEKEE in the germline V gene (reference sequence). The full variable domain, with the rest looked up from reference TRBV5-5 and TRBJ1-5, is DAGVTQSPTHLIKTRGQQVTLRCSPISGHKSVSWYQQVLGQGPQFIFQYYEKEERGRGNFPDRFSARQFPNYSSELNVNALLLGDSALYLCASSLAVSNQPQHFGDGTRLSIL.